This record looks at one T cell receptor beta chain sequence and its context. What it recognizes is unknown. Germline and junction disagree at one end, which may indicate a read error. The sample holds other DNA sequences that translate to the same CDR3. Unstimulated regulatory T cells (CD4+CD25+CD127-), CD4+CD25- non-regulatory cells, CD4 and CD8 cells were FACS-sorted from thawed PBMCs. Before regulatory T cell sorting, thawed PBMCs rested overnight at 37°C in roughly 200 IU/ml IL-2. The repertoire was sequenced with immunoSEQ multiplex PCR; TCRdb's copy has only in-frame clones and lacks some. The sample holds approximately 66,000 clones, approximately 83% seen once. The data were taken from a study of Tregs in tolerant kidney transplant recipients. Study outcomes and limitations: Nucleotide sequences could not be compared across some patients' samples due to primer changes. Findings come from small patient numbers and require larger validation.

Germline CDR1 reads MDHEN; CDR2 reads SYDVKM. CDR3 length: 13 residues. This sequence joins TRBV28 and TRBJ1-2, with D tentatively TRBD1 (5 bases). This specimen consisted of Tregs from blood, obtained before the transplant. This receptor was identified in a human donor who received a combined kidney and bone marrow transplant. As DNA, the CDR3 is TGCGCCAGCTGCCGTGCGGCAGGGTTTGGCTACACCTTC. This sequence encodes CASCRAAGFGYTF.